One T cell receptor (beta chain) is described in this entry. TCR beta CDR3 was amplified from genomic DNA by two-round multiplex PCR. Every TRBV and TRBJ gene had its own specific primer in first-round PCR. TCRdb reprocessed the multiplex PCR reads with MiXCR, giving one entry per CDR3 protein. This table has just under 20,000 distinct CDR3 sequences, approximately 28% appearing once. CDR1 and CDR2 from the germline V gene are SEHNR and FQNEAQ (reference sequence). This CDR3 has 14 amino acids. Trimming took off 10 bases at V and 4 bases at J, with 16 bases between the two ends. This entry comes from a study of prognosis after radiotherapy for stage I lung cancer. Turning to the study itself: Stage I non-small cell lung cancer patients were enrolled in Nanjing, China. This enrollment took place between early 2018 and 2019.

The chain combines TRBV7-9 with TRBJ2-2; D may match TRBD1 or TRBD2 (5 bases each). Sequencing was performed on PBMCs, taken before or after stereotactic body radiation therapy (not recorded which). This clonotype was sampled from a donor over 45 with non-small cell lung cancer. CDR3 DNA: TGTGCCAACAGGTTCCGGGGCGGCACCGGGGAGCTGTTTTTT. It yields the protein CANRFRGGTGELFF.